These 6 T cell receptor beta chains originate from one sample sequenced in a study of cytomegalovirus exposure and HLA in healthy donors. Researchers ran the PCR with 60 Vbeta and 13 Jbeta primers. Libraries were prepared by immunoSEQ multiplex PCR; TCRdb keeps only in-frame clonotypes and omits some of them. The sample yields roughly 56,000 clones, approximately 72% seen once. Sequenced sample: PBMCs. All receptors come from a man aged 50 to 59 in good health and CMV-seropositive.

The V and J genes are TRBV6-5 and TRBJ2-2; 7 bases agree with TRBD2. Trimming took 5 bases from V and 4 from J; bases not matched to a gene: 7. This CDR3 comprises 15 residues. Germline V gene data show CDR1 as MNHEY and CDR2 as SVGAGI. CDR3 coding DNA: TGTGCCAGCAGTCCTACCTGGGGGGGCACCGGGGAGCTGTTTTTT. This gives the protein CASSPTWGGTGELFF.

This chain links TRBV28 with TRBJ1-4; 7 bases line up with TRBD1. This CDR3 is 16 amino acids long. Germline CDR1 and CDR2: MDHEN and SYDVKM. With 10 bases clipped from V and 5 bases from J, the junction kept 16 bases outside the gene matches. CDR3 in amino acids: CATGRTGEAKNEKLFF. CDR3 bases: TGTGCCACCGGCAGAACAGGGGAAGCCAAAAATGAAAAACTGTTTTTT.

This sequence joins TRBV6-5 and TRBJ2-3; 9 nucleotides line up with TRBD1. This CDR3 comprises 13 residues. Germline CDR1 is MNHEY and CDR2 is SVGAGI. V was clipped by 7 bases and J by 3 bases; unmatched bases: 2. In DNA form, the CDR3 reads TGTGCCAGCAAGACAGGGGGGACAGATACGCAGTATTTT. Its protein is CASKTGGTDTQYF.

CDR3 nucleotides: TGTGCCAGCAGTTATGCCGGGACTAGCCCAGATACGCAGTATTTT. Amino acids: CASSYAGTSPDTQYF. The V gene is TRBV2, the J gene TRBJ2-3; TRBD2 matches 9 bases. The V segment lost 5 bases and the J segment 4 bases; nucleotides outside the gene matches: 7. The germline CDR1 and CDR2 sequences are SNHLY and FYNNEI. The CDR3 has 15 amino acids. Full variable domain (remainder filled in from reference TRBV2 and TRBJ2-3): EPEVTQTPSHQVTQMGQEVILRCVPISNHLYFYWYRQILGQKVEFLVSFYNNEISEKSEIFDDQFSVERPDGSNFTLKIRSTKLEDSAMYFCASSYAGTSPDTQYFGPGTRLTVL.

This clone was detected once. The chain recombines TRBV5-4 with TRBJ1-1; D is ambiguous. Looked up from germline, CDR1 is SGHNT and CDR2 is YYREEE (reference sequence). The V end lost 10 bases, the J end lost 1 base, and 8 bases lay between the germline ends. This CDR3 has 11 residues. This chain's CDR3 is CAFSRNTEAFF. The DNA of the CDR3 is TGTGCCTTCTCGAGGAACACTGAAGCTTTCTTT.

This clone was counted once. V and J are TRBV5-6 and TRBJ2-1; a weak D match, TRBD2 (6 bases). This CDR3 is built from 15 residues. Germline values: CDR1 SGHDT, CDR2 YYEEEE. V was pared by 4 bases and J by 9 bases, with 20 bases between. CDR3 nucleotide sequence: TGTGCCAGCAGCGCGGTACCGCTCGGGAGTAGTGAGCAGTTCTTC. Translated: CASSAVPLGSSEQFF.